Following are 32 T cell receptor beta chains from one sample sequenced in a study of HIV-infected patients and healthy controls. Reverse transcription used about 500 ng RNA and constant-region primers for alpha and beta. Separate chain-specific third strand synthesis with multiplexing indices produced the alpha and beta libraries. TCRdb reprocessed the 5' RACE reads via MiXCR and lists one record per CDR3 protein. Of some 6,600 distinct CDR3 sequences in the sample, 8% to 13% were seen once. Follow-up blood was drawn about 14 weeks, roughly three months, after antiretroviral therapy began. The repertoire came from unfractionated whole blood and reflected all unsorted peripheral T cells. The specimen was blood, collected during antiretroviral therapy. The receptors here all came from an adult with HIV infection.

The table lists this clonotype with a count of one. This chain connects TRBV9 to TRBJ2-3; 8 nucleotides align to TRBD2. J was trimmed by 5 bases and V by 2 bases; bases with no gene match: 1. Germline loops: CDR1 SGDLS, CDR2 YYNGEE. This CDR3 has 13 residues. Here the CDR3 DNA reads TGTGCCAGCAGCGTGACTAGCGTAGATACGCAGTATTTT. This translates into CASSVTSVDTQYF. Using reference TRBV9 and TRBJ2-3 for the parts outside the CDR3, the full variable domain is DSGVTQTPKHLITATGQRVTLRCSPRSGDLSVYWYQQSLDQGLQFLIQYYNGEERAKGNILERFSAQQFPDLHSELNLSSLELGDSALYFCASSVTSVDTQYFGPGTRLTVL.

This clonotype is judged medium-sized. The rearrangement uses TRBV20-1 and TRBJ2-1, with TRBD2 matching 8 bases. Germline V gene data show CDR1 as DFQATT and CDR2 as SNEGSKA (reference sequence). V lost 5 bases, J lost 13 bases, and 13 bases stayed unmatched. This CDR3 spans 13 amino acids. The CDR3 region has the DNA TGCAGTGCTGCCCAGTTAGCGGGGTGGTCTCAGTTCTTC. Protein: CSAAQLAGWSQFF.

The rearrangement joins TRBV11-2 to TRBJ2-7; 10 positions agree with TRBD1. The junction had 10 bases not matched to a gene; V was cut back by 0 bases and J by 5 bases. The germline gives CDR1 SGHAT, CDR2 FQNNGV. The CDR3 covers 17 residues. The CDR3 DNA is TGTGCCAGCAGCTTAGATACGAGAGGACAGGGGGTCCACGAGCAGTACTTC. This encodes CASSLDTRGQGVHEQYF.

The chain employs TRBV5-1 and TRBJ2-5; TRBD1 might be the D (5 bases). The germline CDR1 and CDR2 sequences are SGHRS and YFSETQ. The V end lost 0 bases, the J end lost 1 base, and 7 bases lay between the germline ends. The CDR3 has 14 residues. CDR3 residues: CASSLATVQETQYF. The CDR3 DNA follows: TGCGCCAGCAGCTTGGCGACAGTCCAAGAGACCCAGTACTTC.

This clonotype was counted many times. The chain links TRBV28 to TRBJ2-7; the match to TRBD2 covers 9 bases. The CDR3 length is 15 residues. Trimming removed 3 bases from V and 3 bases from J; junction bases left unmatched: 6. Germline assignment: CDR1 MDHEN and CDR2 SYDVKM. Written as DNA, the CDR3 is TGTGCCAGCAGTTTGATGGGAGCGGGGGGCTACGAGCAGTACTTC. This codes for CASSLMGAGGYEQYF.

This clonotype is categorized as medium-sized. The rearrangement links TRBV5-1 to TRBJ1-1; unclear D gene. V lost 0 bases and J lost 4, with 16 bases in between. The CDR3 is 16 residues long. CDR1 is SGHRS and CDR2 is YFSETQ in the germline V gene. Here the CDR3 reads CASSLAVSDGGTEAFF. In DNA form, the CDR3 reads TGCGCCAGCAGCTTGGCGGTTTCGGATGGCGGCACTGAAGCTTTCTTT.

V is TRBV7-9 and J is TRBJ1-5; D gene uncertain. Trimming pared 1 base from V and 4 bases from J, leaving 11 bases between. Germline lookup yields CDR1 SEHNR and CDR2 FQNEAQ (reference sequence). This CDR3 contains 15 residues. CDR3 sequence (DNA): TGTGCCAGCAGCTTAGAAGGGTTCCCTAATCAGCCCCAGCATTTT. It codes for CASSLEGFPNQPQHF.

This clonotype was seen more than once but under ten times. V is TRBV11-2 and J is TRBJ2-7; TRBD2 agrees at 9 bases. The CDR3 has 14 residues. J was trimmed by 3 bases and V by 4 bases; bases with no gene match: 4. Per the germline V gene, CDR1 is SGHAT and CDR2 is FQNNGV. The CDR3 nucleotides are TGTGCCAGCAGCTCCGGAGCGGGGGGCTACGAGCAGTACTTC. This sequence encodes CASSSGAGGYEQYF. Filled out from reference TRBV11-2 and TRBJ2-7, the complete variable domain reads EAGVAQSPRYKIIEKRQSVAFWCNPISGHATLYWYQQILGQGPKLLIQFQNNGVVDDSQLPKDRFSAERLKGVDSTLKIQPAKLEDSAVYLCASSSGAGGYEQYFGPGTRLTVT.

This clonotype occurred a few times. This rearrangement joins TRBV20-1 to TRBJ2-5, with D possibly TRBD1 on 5 matching bases. The CDR3 has 12 amino acids. V was clipped by 3 bases and J by 4 bases, with 9 bases between them. Germline values: CDR1 DFQATT, CDR2 SNEGSKA (reference sequence). In nucleotides, the CDR3 is TGCAGTGCTAGTTTCACAGGAGAGACCCAGTACTTC. Its translation: CSASFTGETQYF.

In its sample, this clonotype was seen many times. The chain has TRBV12-3 or TRBV12-4 and TRBJ2-1; 9 nucleotides agree with TRBD2. Trimming at V came to 6 bases and at J to 8 bases, leaving 8 bases not matched to a gene. CDR3 size: 14 residues. As DNA, the CDR3 is TGTGCCAGCAGCCGGGGACTAGCTGTCTATGAGCAGTTCTTC. Protein product: CASSRGLAVYEQFF.

Ten or more counts support this clonotype. V and J are TRBV19 and TRBJ1-5; D possibly corresponds to TRBD1 (6 bases). The V end lost 7 bases, the J end lost 5 bases, and 18 bases lay between the germline ends. The CDR3 contains 15 residues. CDR1 is LNHDA and CDR2 is SQIVND in the germline V gene (reference sequence). The CDR3 sequence is CASNGGRNLHQPQHF. As DNA, the CDR3 is TGTGCCAGTAATGGGGGGCGGAATCTCCATCAGCCCCAGCATTTT.

This clonotype was found many times. The genes are TRBV12-3 or TRBV12-4 and TRBJ2-7; D unresolved. The CDR3 has 12 residues. With 4 bases removed from V and 0 bases from J, the gap between germline ends came to 4 bases. Here the CDR3 reads CASSSDSYEQYF. The CDR3 nucleotides read TGTGCCAGCAGTTCGGACTCCTACGAGCAGTACTTC.

Relative to its sample, this clonotype is medium-sized (0.01 to 0.1%). The chain recombines TRBV12-3 or TRBV12-4 with TRBJ2-5, with 13 bases lining up with TRBD2. V shed 5 bases and J 2 bases; nucleotides not matched to a gene: 14. This CDR3 spans 19 amino acids. This CDR3 reads CASSTSTSGGAGIQETQYF. As DNA, the CDR3 is TGTGCCAGCAGTACCTCTACTAGCGGGGGGGCCGGAATTCAAGAGACCCAGTACTTC.

CDR3 DNA: TGCAGTGCTAGATCGCAGAACCTTATCGAATCGTACTTC. Encoded protein: CSARSQNLIESYF. The chain employs TRBV20-1 and TRBJ2-7; no reliable D call. Germline CDR1 and CDR2: DFQATT and SNEGSKA (reference sequence). The CDR3 contains 13 residues. Trimming took off 2 bases at V and 12 bases at J, with 20 bases between the two ends.

This clonotype is classed as medium-sized. The chain's CDR3 is CASSLWVGASYEQYF. Here the CDR3 DNA reads TGTGCCAGCAGTTTATGGGTGGGGGCCTCCTACGAGCAGTACTTC. The rearrangement uses TRBV27 and TRBJ2-7; tentatively, D is TRBD1 (6 bases). The CDR3 has 15 amino acids. Trimming took off 1 base at V and 0 bases at J, with 10 bases between the two ends. Germline V gives CDR1 MNHEY, CDR2 SMNVEV (reference sequence).

This clonotype is judged medium-sized (0.01 to 0.1%). The chain uses TRBV20-1 and TRBJ2-7, with TRBD1 as a possible D gene (5 bases). The CDR3 spans 12 residues. The ends were cut back, 6 bases at V and 10 bases at J, with 19 bases in the middle. Germline loops: CDR1 DFQATT, CDR2 SNEGSKA (reference sequence). CDR3 region: CSAVDSQGNQYF. The CDR3, as DNA: TGCAGTGCAGTAGATTCGCAGGGCAATCAGTACTTC.

By sample fraction, this clonotype is medium-sized. This chain joins TRBV3-1 and TRBJ2-5, with D maybe TRBD1 (6 bases). This CDR3 spans 15 amino acids. Germline loops: CDR1 LGHDT, CDR2 YNNKEL (reference sequence). V was trimmed by 4 bases and J by 2 bases, leaving 14 bases between them. CDR3 loop: CASSPQDRKQETQYF. CDR3 DNA: TGTGCCAGCAGCCCCCAGGACAGAAAACAAGAGACCCAGTACTTC.

This clonotype ranks as medium-sized. The rearrangement joins TRBV6-5 to TRBJ1-1; D gene ambiguous. V shed 0 bases and J shed 7 bases, with 6 bases lying between them. Per germline, CDR1 MNHEY and CDR2 SVGAGI. The CDR3 loop spans 12 amino acids. The CDR3 protein is CASSYSTGEAFF. Here the CDR3 DNA reads TGTGCCAGCAGTTACTCTACGGGTGAAGCTTTCTTT.

By share of the sample, this clonotype is medium-sized. The V call is TRBV5-1, the J call TRBJ2-7; perhaps TRBD2 as D (6 bases). The CDR3 extends over 13 amino acids. Trimming shortened V by 0 bases and J by 5 bases, and 9 bases separated the two germline ends. The V gene's germline CDR1 is SGHRS and CDR2 YFSETQ. The CDR3 DNA is TGCGCCAGCAGCTTGGATAGGAGGGACGAGCAGTACTTC. Encoded protein: CASSLDRRDEQYF.

The chain uses TRBV7-9 and TRBJ1-1, with 7 bases identical to TRBD1. The CDR3 extends over 15 amino acids. Trimming took 4 bases from V and 6 from J; bases not matched to a gene: 11. In germline, CDR1 is SEHNR, CDR2 FQNEAQ (reference sequence). The CDR3 region has the DNA TGTGCCAGCAGCTCAGTATCACAGGGGATCTCTGAAGCTTTCTTT. Residues: CASSSVSQGISEAFF.

This clonotype has a single count. A much larger clone lies one base from this, so it may be a read error. The chain employs TRBV11-1 and TRBJ2-1, with D perhaps TRBD1 or TRBD2 (6 bases each). There are 15 residues in the CDR3. Germline loops: CDR1 SGHAT, CDR2 FQDESV (reference sequence). The CDR3 bases are TGTTCCAGCAGCCCTCGTAGGGGGGCCAACAATGAGCAGTTCTTC. The encoded protein is CSSSPRRGANNEQFF.

This clonotype was seen a handful of times. The genes are TRBV5-6 and TRBJ2-1, with TRBD1 matching over 7 bases. Germline-derived CDR1 and CDR2 are SGHDT and YYEEEE. V shed 4 bases and J 1 base; nucleotides not matched to a gene: 5. The CDR3 has 15 residues. CDR3 protein: CASSTYRGSYNEQFF. The CDR3 bases are TGTGCCAGCAGCACCTACAGGGGTTCCTACAATGAGCAGTTCTTC.

In its sample, this clonotype ranks as medium-sized. V usage is TRBV6-6 and J usage is TRBJ1-1, with D perhaps matching TRBD1 (5 bases). CDR1 MNHNY and CDR2 SVGAGI come from the germline V gene (reference sequence). The CDR3 spans 17 residues. V dropped 0 bases and J dropped 3 bases, with 17 bases sitting between them. In nucleotides, the CDR3 is TGTGCCAGCAGTTACTCCGGCCGGGGGGGAAAGGACACTGAAGCTTTCTTT. This translates into CASSYSGRGGKDTEAFF.

This clonotype is judged medium-sized. The chain links TRBV7-9 to TRBJ1-5; 10 bases match TRBD1. The CDR3 has 16 amino acids. In germline, CDR1 is SEHNR, CDR2 FQNEAQ (reference sequence). V gave up 1 base and J gave up 7 bases; unmatched junction bases: 7. The CDR3 loop is CASSLETGGDKQPQHF. The CDR3 region has the DNA TGTGCCAGCAGCTTAGAGACAGGGGGCGATAAGCAGCCCCAGCATTTT. The entire variable domain, with the rest obtained from reference TRBV7-9 and TRBJ1-5, is as follows: DTGVSQNPRHKITKRGQNVTFRCDPISEHNRLYWYRQTLGQGPEFLTYFQNEAQLEKSRLLSDRFSAERPKGSFSTLEIQRTEQGDSAMYLCASSLETGGDKQPQHFGDGTRLSIL.

This clonotype was observed many times. The rearrangement uses TRBV13 and TRBJ2-7; D possibly corresponds to TRBD1 (6 bases). The CDR3 runs to 17 residues. Trimming shortened V by 3 bases and J by 5 bases, and 23 bases separated the two germline ends. Germline V gene sequence: CDR1 PRHDT, CDR2 FYEKMQ (reference sequence). In DNA form, the CDR3 reads TGTGCCAGCAGCTTTGGACAGTCCCCGGCCGAATCCCACGAGCAGTACTTC. Protein product: CASSFGQSPAESHEQYF. The entire variable domain, with the rest obtained from reference TRBV13 and TRBJ2-7, is as follows: AAGVIQSPRHLIKEKRETATLKCYPIPRHDTVYWYQQGPGQDPQFLISFYEKMQSDKGSIPDRFSAQQFSDYHSELNMSSLELGDSALYFCASSFGQSPAESHEQYFGPGTRLTVT.

The table lists this clonotype with a count of one. Its ends do not fully match the called genes, so a read error is possible. This rearrangement joins TRBV5-1 to TRBJ2-2; D ambiguous. The CDR3 has 15 amino acids. Germline assignment: CDR1 SGHRS and CDR2 YFSETQ. This chain's CDR3 is CASSLVRTNNGELFF. In nucleotides, the CDR3 is TGCGCCAGCAGCTTGGTTAGGACCAACAACGGGGAGCTGTTTTTT. The whole variable domain, filled in from reference TRBV5-1 and TRBJ2-2, reads KAGVTQTPRYLIKTRGQQVTLSCSPISGHRSVSWYQQTPGQGLQFLFEYFSETQRNKGNFPGRFSGRQFSNSRSEMNVSTLELGDSALYLCASSLVRTNNGELFFGEGSRLTVL.

The rearrangement links TRBV6-2 or TRBV6-3 to TRBJ1-1; 9 positions agree with TRBD1. V trimming: 4 bases; J trimming: 4 bases; junction bases outside the gene matches: 13. The V gene's germline CDR1 is MNHEY and CDR2 SVGEGT. The CDR3 consists of 17 residues. In DNA form, the CDR3 reads TGTGCCAGCAGTTCATCAACGGGACAGGGTAAAGGCACTGAAGCTTTCTTT. Translation: CASSSSTGQGKGTEAFF.

By frequency in the sample, this clonotype is medium-sized. The chain recombines TRBV20-1 with TRBJ1-4; D is ambiguous. V was shortened by 6 bases and J by 10 bases, with 9 bases between the two germline ends. The CDR3 is 10 amino acids. From germline, CDR1 is DFQATT and CDR2 SNEGSKA (reference sequence). The CDR3 DNA reads TGCAGTGCCAAGAGGGTAAAACTGTTTTTT. Protein: CSAKRVKLFF.

In this sample, this clonotype turned up many times. The rearrangement joins TRBV7-9 to TRBJ2-2; D is unclear. Per the germline V gene, CDR1 is SEHNR and CDR2 is FQNEAQ (reference sequence). This CDR3 has 14 residues. The V gene lost 4 bases and the J gene lost 4 bases, with 10 bases spanning the gap. CDR3 sequence: CASSSRHPTGELFF. The CDR3 DNA reads TGTGCCAGCAGCTCTAGACACCCCACCGGGGAGCTGTTTTTT.

At least ten counts were recorded for this clonotype. The V call is TRBV3-1, the J call TRBJ2-7; no clear D gene. The V and J ends lost 0 bases and 3 bases respectively, with 18 bases between them. This CDR3 comprises 17 residues. Per germline, CDR1 LGHDT and CDR2 YNNKEL (reference sequence). DNA of the CDR3: TGTGCCAGCAGCCAAGATGCCTGGGTGAGTGGCAGCTACGAGCAGTACTTC. Amino acids: CASSQDAWVSGSYEQYF.

This clonotype is classed as medium-sized. V usage is TRBV7-9 and J usage is TRBJ1-6, with TRBD1 identical over 10 bases. The CDR3 spans 15 residues. Trimming cost V 5 bases and J 9 bases; bases outside gene matches: 7. Looked up from germline, CDR1 is SEHNR and CDR2 is FQNEAQ (reference sequence). CDR3 in amino acids: CASSGGQGSTSPLHF. Written as DNA, the CDR3 is TGTGCCAGCAGCGGGGGACAGGGGAGTACTTCACCCCTCCACTTT.

In its sample, this clonotype ranks as medium-sized. The gene calls are TRBV12-3 or TRBV12-4 and TRBJ1-1; TRBD1 agrees at 8 bases. The CDR3 loop spans 14 amino acids. V was pared by 5 bases and J by 4 bases, with 6 bases of the junction left unmatched. CDR3 residues: CASSDRGWATEAFF. CDR3 DNA: TGTGCCAGCAGTGACAGGGGTTGGGCCACTGAAGCTTTCTTT.